This T cell receptor (beta chain) is from a study of human T cells and chemical hapten exposure (dated by TCRdb to the early 2020s). Looking at the study overall: For sensitization, 2% DPC in acetone was applied to a 2 cm by 2 cm area of upper inner arm skin. Libraries were pooled for sequencing, and variation in per-sample TCR yields was attributed mainly to small differences in library volumes within the pool. Blood samples were taken from patients before sensitization (week 0) and at 2, 6 and about 24 weeks after DPC sensitization. Most of the patients in the cohort were female, and the cohort covered alopecia areata with under or over 50% scalp involvement, alopecia totalis and alopecia universalis. The study tracked peripheral blood TCR repertoire changes in vivo during primary and secondary sensitization to the hapten diphenylcyclopropenone (DPC) in alopecia patients. For TCR sequencing, blood came from about 29 alopecia patients at anywhere from one to four time points (pre-sensitization, 2, 6 and 24 weeks). Patients additionally received weekly therapeutic DPC doses to the scalp throughout the approximately 25-week study period. Patch testing was done on the upper back using Finn chambers containing 0.01% DPC, and results were scored after 6 days according to International Contact Dermatitis Research Group standards.

According to the study, the label for this sample's time point signals: patch test 1, 2 weeks after DPC sensitization. The treatment or condition label, as the study defines it: therapeutic diphenylcyclopropenone sensitization with weekly scalp DPC. At every patch-test visit, the blood draw took place before the patch test was put on. Eligible patients were aged 18 to 70, diagnosed with alopecia, deemed suitable for DPC therapy, and excluded if pregnant. Total RNA was extracted from unfractionated whole blood that had been collected in Tempus Blood RNA tubes. The method behind the library was RACE. The run used a NextSeq 500. During library preparation, unique molecular identifiers were attached to individual cDNA molecules so that TCRs could be counted in a quantitative, reproducible way. Each blood RNA sample was used to sequence both TCR alpha and TCR beta chains. Regarding the original processing steps: A median of approximately 96,000 TCRs per sample was observed, with a range of 23,224 to 690,600. The Decombinator software suite was used to annotate the V, J and CDR3 of the TCR reads. Every sample was subsampled to the same number of TCRs (28,000) for the PS versus PT1 abundance plots. TCRs were defined as expanded if absent before sensitization and observed at least eight times at the 2-week time point. TCRdb applied fastp at Q25 and MiXCR to the public reads, then kept only in-frame beta chains. A single entry per CDR3 protein holds the most common genes and DNA from its merged rows. The V and J calls shown here were made by TCRdb, not taken from the authors' results. In this sample the table shows nearly 350,000 distinct CDR3 sequences, roughly 6.9% of which occur a single time. Roughly 7.9% of the sample rests with the top ten.

General study outcomes and caveats: Alopecia, a presumed autoimmune disease, was present in all patients, so the immune response of the patients might differ from that of healthy individuals. Significantly more large CDR3 similarity clusters were formed by expanded TCRs than by pre-sensitization or healthy control sets, consistent with antigen-driven responses. DPC sensitization did not change how many TCRs were above 1 in 1000 frequency, and no evidence was found of alterations in global repertoire structure. After repeated subsampling, changes were observed in the strength of the expansion versus patch-test correlation and in the threshold at which the correlation became significant. The number of PT1 expanded TCRs positively correlated with patch test score, significant at thresholds 8, 16 and 32 but not 4.

Remarks on this clonotype: Its antigen remains undetermined. No base qualities exist here, and no much larger clone lies one base off it.

Including cysteine and phenylalanine, the CDR3 has 12 amino acids. Only CDR3 DNA is held: 36 bases, read in frame from base 1. The germline V gene provides CDR1 MDHEN and CDR2 SYDVKM. Recombination joined TRBV28 with TRBJ2-3; 7 central bases correspond to TRBD2. This clonotype originated in a woman aged 18-30 years with alopecia areata. Some clones in this sample may be carry-over from other donors' samples. The specimen comprised whole blood, sampled in connection with sensitization to the hapten diphenylcyclopropenone (DPC). The nucleotide sequence is TGTGCATCGACTAGCTCCACAGATACGCAGTATTTT. It codes for CASTSSTDTQYF. Full variable domain (CDR3 extended with the reference TRBV28 and TRBJ2-3 proteins): DVKVTQSSRYLVKRTGEKVFLECVQDMDHENMFWYRQDPGLGLRLIYFSYDVKMKEKGDIPEGYSVSREKKERFSLILESASTNQTSMYLCASTSSTDTQYFGPGTRLTVL.